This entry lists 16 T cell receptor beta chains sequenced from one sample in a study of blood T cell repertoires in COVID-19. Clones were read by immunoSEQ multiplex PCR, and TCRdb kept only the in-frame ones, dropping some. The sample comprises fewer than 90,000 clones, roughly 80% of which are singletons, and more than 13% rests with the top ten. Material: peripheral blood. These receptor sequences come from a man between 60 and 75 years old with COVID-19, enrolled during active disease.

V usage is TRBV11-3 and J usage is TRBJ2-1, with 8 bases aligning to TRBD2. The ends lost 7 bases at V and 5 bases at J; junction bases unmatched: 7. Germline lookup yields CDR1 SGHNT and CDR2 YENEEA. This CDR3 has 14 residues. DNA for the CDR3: TGTGCCAGCACTGAGACTAGCGCCAACAATGAGCAGTTCTTC. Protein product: CASTETSANNEQFF.

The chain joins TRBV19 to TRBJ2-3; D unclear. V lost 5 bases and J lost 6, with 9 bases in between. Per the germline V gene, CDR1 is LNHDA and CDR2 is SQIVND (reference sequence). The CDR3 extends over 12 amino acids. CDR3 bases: TGTGCCAGTAGTTGGTTACTGGATACGCAGTATTTT. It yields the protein CASSWLLDTQYF.

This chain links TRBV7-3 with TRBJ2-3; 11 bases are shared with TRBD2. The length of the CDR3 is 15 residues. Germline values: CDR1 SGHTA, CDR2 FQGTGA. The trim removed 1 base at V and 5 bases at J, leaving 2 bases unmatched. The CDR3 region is CASSLILAGGDTQYF. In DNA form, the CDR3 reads TGTGCCAGCAGCTTAATCCTAGCGGGGGGAGATACGCAGTATTTT.

CDR3 sequence (DNA): TGTGCCAGCAGTTTAGGTACGGGTCAGCCCCAGCATTTT. Translated: CASSLGTGQPQHF. The chain uses TRBV28 and TRBJ1-5, with D unclear. The ends were cut back, 2 bases at V and 6 bases at J, with 8 bases in the middle. Germline V gene data show CDR1 as MDHEN and CDR2 as SYDVKM. The CDR3 has 13 amino acids.

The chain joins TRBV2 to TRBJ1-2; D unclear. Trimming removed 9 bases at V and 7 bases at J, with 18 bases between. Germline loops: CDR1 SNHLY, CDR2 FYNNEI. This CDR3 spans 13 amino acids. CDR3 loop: CARIAEESGGYTF. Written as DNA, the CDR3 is TGTGCCAGAATCGCGGAGGAGTCCGGTGGCTACACCTTC. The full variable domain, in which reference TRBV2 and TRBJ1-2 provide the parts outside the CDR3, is EPEVTQTPSHQVTQMGQEVILRCVPISNHLYFYWYRQILGQKVEFLVSFYNNEISEKSEIFDDQFSVERPDGSNFTLKIRSTKLEDSAMYFCARIAEESGGYTFGSGTRLTVV.

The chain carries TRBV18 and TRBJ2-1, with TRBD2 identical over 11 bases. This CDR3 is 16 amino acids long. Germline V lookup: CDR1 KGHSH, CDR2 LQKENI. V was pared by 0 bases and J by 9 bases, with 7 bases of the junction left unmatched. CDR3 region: CASSPPGTSGLFEQFF. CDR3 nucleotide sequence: TGTGCCAGCTCACCACCGGGGACTAGCGGACTGTTTGAGCAGTTCTTC.

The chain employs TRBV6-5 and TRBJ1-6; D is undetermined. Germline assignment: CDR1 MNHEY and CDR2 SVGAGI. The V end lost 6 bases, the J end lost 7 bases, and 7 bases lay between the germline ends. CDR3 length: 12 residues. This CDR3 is CASRQSNSPLHF. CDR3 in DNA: TGTGCCAGCAGACAATCGAATTCACCCCTCCACTTT.

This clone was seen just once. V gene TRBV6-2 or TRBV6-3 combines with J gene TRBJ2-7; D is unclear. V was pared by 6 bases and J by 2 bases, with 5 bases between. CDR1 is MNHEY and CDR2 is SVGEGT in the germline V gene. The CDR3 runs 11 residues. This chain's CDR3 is CASSLTYEQYF. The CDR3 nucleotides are TGTGCCAGCAGCCTAACCTACGAGCAGTACTTC.

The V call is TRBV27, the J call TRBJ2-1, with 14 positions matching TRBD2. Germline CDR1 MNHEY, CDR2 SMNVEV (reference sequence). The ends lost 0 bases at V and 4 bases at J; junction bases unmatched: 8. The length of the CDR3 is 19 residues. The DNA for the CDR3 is TGTGCCAGCAGTTTATCCCCTCAGGGACTAGCGGGGGCATACAATGAGCAGTTCTTC. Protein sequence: CASSLSPQGLAGAYNEQFF.

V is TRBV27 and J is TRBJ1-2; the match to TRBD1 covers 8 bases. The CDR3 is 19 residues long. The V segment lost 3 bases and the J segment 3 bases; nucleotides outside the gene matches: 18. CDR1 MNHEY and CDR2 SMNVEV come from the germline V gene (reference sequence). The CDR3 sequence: CASSFYPKTALDRDYGYTF. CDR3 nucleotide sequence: TGTGCCAGCAGTTTTTATCCAAAAACCGCACTGGACAGGGACTATGGCTACACCTTC.

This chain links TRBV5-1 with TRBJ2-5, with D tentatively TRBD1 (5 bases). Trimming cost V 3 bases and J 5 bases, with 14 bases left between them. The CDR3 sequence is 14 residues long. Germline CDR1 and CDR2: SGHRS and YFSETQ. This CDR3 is CASSSNQGRETQYF. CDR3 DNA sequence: TGCGCCAGCAGCTCCAATCAGGGCAGGGAGACCCAGTACTTC.

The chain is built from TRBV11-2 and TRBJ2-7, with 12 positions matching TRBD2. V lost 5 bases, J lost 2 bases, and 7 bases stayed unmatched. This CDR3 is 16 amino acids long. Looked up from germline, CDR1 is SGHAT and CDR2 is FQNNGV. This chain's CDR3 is CASSPQASGGAYEQYF. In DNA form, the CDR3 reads TGTGCCAGCAGCCCCCAGGCTAGCGGGGGGGCCTACGAGCAGTACTTC.

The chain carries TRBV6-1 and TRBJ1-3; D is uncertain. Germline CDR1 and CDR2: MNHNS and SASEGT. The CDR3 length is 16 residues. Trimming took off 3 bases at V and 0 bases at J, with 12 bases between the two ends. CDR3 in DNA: TGTGCCAGCAGTGATGGGCACCCCGTCTCTGGAAACACCATATATTTT. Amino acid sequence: CASSDGHPVSGNTIYF.

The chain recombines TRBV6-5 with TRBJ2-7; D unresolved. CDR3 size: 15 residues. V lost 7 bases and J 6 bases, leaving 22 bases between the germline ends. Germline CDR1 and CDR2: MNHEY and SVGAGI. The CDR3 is CASNRGVDPFGEQYF. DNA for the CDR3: TGTGCCAGCAACCGAGGAGTAGACCCTTTTGGCGAGCAGTACTTC.

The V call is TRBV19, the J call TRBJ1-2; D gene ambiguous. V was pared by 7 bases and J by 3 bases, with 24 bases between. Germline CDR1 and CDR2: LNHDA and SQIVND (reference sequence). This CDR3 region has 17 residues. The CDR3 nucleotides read TGTGCCAGTAAAGATGGGCTGCTAGCCCCATTAGACTATGGCTACACCTTC. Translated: CASKDGLLAPLDYGYTF.

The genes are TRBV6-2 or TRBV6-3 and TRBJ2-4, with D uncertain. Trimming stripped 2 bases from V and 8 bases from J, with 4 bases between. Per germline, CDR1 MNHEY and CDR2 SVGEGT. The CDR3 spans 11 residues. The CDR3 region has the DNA TGTGCCAGCAGTTACCGCGACATTCAGTACTTC. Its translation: CASSYRDIQYF.